These 20 T cell receptor beta chains originate from one sample sequenced in a study of blood T cell repertoires in COVID-19. Assay: immunoSEQ multiplex PCR; the TCRdb copy retains only in-frame clones and omits some. The sample holds about 470,000 clones, around 90% seen once. Sequences were obtained from PBMCs or T cells enriched from blood (not recorded which). The source of these receptors is a woman younger than 30 who had recovered from COVID-19.

The chain uses TRBV5-1 and TRBJ1-4; TRBD1 matches at 11 bases. CDR1 and CDR2 (germline): SGHRS, YFSETQ. This CDR3 comprises 16 residues. V was pared by 4 bases and J by 3 bases, with 5 bases of the junction left unmatched. For the CDR3, the DNA is TGCGCCAGCAGCCTACAGGGACAGGGGGCTAATGAAAAACTGTTTTTT. Encoded protein: CASSLQGQGANEKLFF.

V is TRBV5-1 and J is TRBJ1-3; the D gene is possibly TRBD1 (5 bases). Germline CDR1 reads SGHRS; CDR2 reads YFSETQ. The length of the CDR3 is 15 residues. Trimming took 7 bases from V and 2 from J, leaving 16 bases between them. CDR3 sequence (DNA): TGCGCCAGCTCCCAGGGAGGGGACCCTGGAAACACCATATATTTT. This codes for CASSQGGDPGNTIYF.

V and J are TRBV3-1 (or the pseudogene TRBV3-2) and TRBJ2-2; D is perhaps TRBD1 (5 bases). The germline V and J ends were trimmed by 3 bases and 2 bases, with 13 bases remaining between them. CDR3 length: 16 residues. CDR1 and CDR2 (germline): LGHDT, YNNKEL (reference sequence). In DNA form, the CDR3 reads TGTGCCAGCAGCCATAGGGCAGGGCATAACACCGGGGAGCTGTTTTTT. Its translation is CASSHRAGHNTGELFF.

The chain carries TRBV7-9 and TRBJ1-2; D uncertain. CDR1 SEHNR and CDR2 FQNEAQ come from the germline V gene (reference sequence). The CDR3 has 14 residues. Trimming took off 1 base at V and 8 bases at J, with 14 bases between the two ends. Here the CDR3 reads CASSLGLEGSGYTF. The CDR3 coding sequence is TGTGCCAGCAGCTTAGGTCTTGAGGGAAGCGGCTACACCTTC.

The chain employs TRBV18 and TRBJ2-1, with a possible D match to TRBD1 (6 bases). V lost 4 bases to trimming and J lost 5 bases, with 21 bases between them. CDR1 and CDR2 (germline): KGHSH, LQKENI. This CDR3 is 17 amino acids long. The CDR3 bases are TGTGCCAGCTCACTCATCCTCCGGACAGACGGCGACAATGAGCAGTTCTTC. The encoded protein is CASSLILRTDGDNEQFF.

This sequence joins TRBV18 and TRBJ2-2; a weak D match, TRBD2 (6 bases). In germline, CDR1 is KGHSH, CDR2 LQKENI. V was pared by 0 bases and J by 0 bases, with 8 bases between. There are 16 residues in the CDR3. The CDR3 DNA is TGTGCCAGCTCACCACCGGGGGGATCGAACACCGGGGAGCTGTTTTTT. This codes for CASSPPGGSNTGELFF. The entire variable domain, with the rest obtained from reference TRBV18 and TRBJ2-2, is as follows: NAGVMQNPRHLVRRRGQEARLRCSPMKGHSHVYWYRQLPEEGLKFMVYLQKENIIDESGMPKERFSAEFPKEGPSILRIQQVVRGDSAAYFCASSPPGGSNTGELFFGEGSRLTVL.

The chain links TRBV7-9 to TRBJ1-1, with a possible D match to TRBD1 (6 bases). Germline-derived CDR1 and CDR2 are SEHNR and FQNEAQ (reference sequence). The germline V and J ends were trimmed by 3 bases and 8 bases, with 13 bases remaining between them. The CDR3 is 13 residues long. The DNA for the CDR3 is TGTGCCAGCAGCTTGGGTGGGACACAGGAAGCTTTCTTT. Translated, it gives CASSLGGTQEAFF.

The table lists this clone with a few counts. V and J are TRBV12-5 and TRBJ2-1, with 7 positions matching TRBD1. The ends lost 5 bases at V and 5 bases at J; junction bases unmatched: 6. The CDR3 length is 14 residues. CDR1 is LGHNT, CDR2 FRNRAP, per germline. CDR3 coding DNA: TGTGCTAGTGGTAAGGGGGCAACGAACAATGAGCAGTTCTTC. This gives the protein CASGKGATNNEQFF.

This clone was counted a few times. The V call is TRBV6-5, the J call TRBJ1-5, with D possibly being TRBD1 (5 bases). The ends were cut back, 8 bases at V and 4 bases at J, with 9 bases in the middle. Germline assignment: CDR1 MNHEY and CDR2 SVGAGI. CDR3 size: 12 residues. The CDR3 protein is CASWGLNQPQHF. CDR3 DNA: TGTGCCAGCTGGGGACTAAATCAGCCCCAGCATTTT.

The gene calls are TRBV30 and TRBJ2-2, with 7 nucleotides matching TRBD2. The junction had 3 bases not matched to a gene; V was cut back by 2 bases and J by 6 bases. Germline values: CDR1 GTSNPN, CDR2 SVGIG (reference sequence). CDR3 length: 13 residues. The CDR3 nucleotides are TGTGCCTGGAGTTTGGGAGGGGCCGGGGAGCTGTTTTTT. Its protein product is CAWSLGGAGELFF. Filled out from reference TRBV30 and TRBJ2-2, the complete variable domain reads SQTIHQWPATLVQPVGSPLSLECTVEGTSNPNLYWYRQAAGRGLQLLFYSVGIGQISSEVPQNLSASRPQDRQFILSSKKLLLSDSGFYLCAWSLGGAGELFFGEGSRLTVL.

This chain connects TRBV11-2 to TRBJ1-6, with 8 bases fitting TRBD1. There are 15 residues in the CDR3. Germline trimming cut 2 bases from V and 10 bases from J; bases unmatched to any gene: 7. From germline, CDR1 is SGHAT and CDR2 FQNNGV. For the CDR3, the DNA is TGTGCCAGCAGCTTATTATCAGGGGGCGGGTCACCCCTCCACTTT. Protein sequence: CASSLLSGGGSPLHF. Full variable domain (missing parts from reference TRBV11-2 and TRBJ1-6): EAGVAQSPRYKIIEKRQSVAFWCNPISGHATLYWYQQILGQGPKLLIQFQNNGVVDDSQLPKDRFSAERLKGVDSTLKIQPAKLEDSAVYLCASSLLSGGGSPLHFGNGTRLTVT.

The V gene is TRBV4-1, the J gene TRBJ2-3; 16 bases are a match to TRBD2. Germline V gene lookup returns CDR1 MGHRA and CDR2 YSYEKL. The CDR3 runs to 20 residues. The ends lost 1 base at V and 2 bases at J; junction bases unmatched: 9. The CDR3 DNA follows: TGCGCCAGCAGCCAAGTCCCGGGACTAGCGGGGGGGCAAGTCACAGATACGCAGTATTTT. Protein: CASSQVPGLAGGQVTDTQYF.

The V and J genes are TRBV11-2 and TRBJ1-2; D is perhaps TRBD1 (6 bases). This CDR3 has 12 residues. The germline CDR1 and CDR2 sequences are SGHAT and FQNNGV. The V end lost 3 bases, the J end lost 5 bases, and 7 bases lay between the germline ends. The CDR3 sequence is CASSLDSYGYTF. The CDR3 nucleotides are TGTGCCAGCAGCTTGGACAGTTATGGCTACACCTTC.

V gene TRBV7-8 combines with J gene TRBJ2-3; D perhaps matches TRBD2 (6 bases). The V gene's germline CDR1 is SGHVS and CDR2 FQNEAQ. Trimming left V 4 bases short and J 2 bases short, with 19 bases between. This CDR3 contains 17 residues. DNA for the CDR3: TGTGCCAGCAGCTCCAGACGAGTAGCGGCGATCACAGATACGCAGTATTTT. It yields the protein CASSSRRVAAITDTQYF. The full variable domain, with the rest looked up from reference TRBV7-8 and TRBJ2-3, is GAGVSQSPRYKVAKRGQDVALRCDPISGHVSLFWYQQALGQGPEFLTYFQNEAQLDKSGLPSDRFFAERPEGSVSTLKIQRTQQEDSAVYLCASSSRRVAAITDTQYFGPGTRLTVL.

The chain combines TRBV28 with TRBJ1-1; 7 bases map to TRBD1. Per germline, CDR1 MDHEN and CDR2 SYDVKM. This CDR3 is built from 14 residues. J was trimmed by 0 bases and V by 6 bases; bases with no gene match: 4. The DNA for the CDR3 is TGTGCCAGCAGAAAAGGGGGCGTGAACACTGAAGCTTTCTTT. Protein: CASRKGGVNTEAFF.

The rearrangement links TRBV5-1 to TRBJ2-7, with 8 nucleotides matching TRBD2. Per the germline V gene, CDR1 is SGHRS and CDR2 is YFSETQ. The CDR3 is 16 amino acids. Trimming took 5 bases from V and 0 from J; bases not matched to a gene: 10. The CDR3 region has the DNA TGCGCCAGCAGGGCTAGCGGGTCTCTAAGCTCCTACGAGCAGTACTTC. Translated, it gives CASRASGSLSSYEQYF.

CDR3 nucleotides: TGCGCCAGCAGTGACTTCGCGGGGGGTCGCACAGATACGCAGTATTTT. This translates into CASSDFAGGRTDTQYF. The chain employs TRBV10-1 and TRBJ2-3; 8 bases line up with TRBD2. The CDR3 contains 16 residues. CDR1 is WNHNN and CDR2 is SYGVQD in the germline V gene (reference sequence). V trimming: 3 bases; J trimming: 1 base; junction bases outside the gene matches: 6.

This clone has only one observation. This chain uses TRBV20-1 with TRBJ2-1, with D possibly being TRBD2 (5 bases). Trimming pared 3 bases from V and 4 bases from J, leaving 13 bases between. Germline loops: CDR1 DFQATT, CDR2 SNEGSKA (reference sequence). This CDR3 has 14 residues. In DNA, the CDR3 is TGCAGTGCTAGTCGGAGCGGAACGTACAATGAGCAGTTCTTC. Translation gives CSASRSGTYNEQFF.

In this sample, this clone turned up a few times. The chain uses TRBV18 and TRBJ1-1; D ambiguous. The CDR3 totals 15 residues. Germline values: CDR1 KGHSH, CDR2 LQKENI. Trimming took 3 bases from V and 0 from J, leaving 11 bases between them. DNA of the CDR3: TGTGCCAGCTCACCCCCATCCGAGGTGAACACTGAAGCTTTCTTT. It translates to CASSPPSEVNTEAFF.

V gene TRBV29-1 combines with J gene TRBJ1-1; D is perhaps TRBD1 (5 bases). V was clipped by 0 bases and J by 4 bases, with 12 bases between them. Germline V gene lookup returns CDR1 SQVTM and CDR2 ANQGSEA. This CDR3 comprises 14 residues. CDR3 sequence: CSVEEGEWGTEAFF. DNA for the CDR3: TGCAGCGTTGAAGAAGGGGAATGGGGCACTGAAGCTTTCTTT.